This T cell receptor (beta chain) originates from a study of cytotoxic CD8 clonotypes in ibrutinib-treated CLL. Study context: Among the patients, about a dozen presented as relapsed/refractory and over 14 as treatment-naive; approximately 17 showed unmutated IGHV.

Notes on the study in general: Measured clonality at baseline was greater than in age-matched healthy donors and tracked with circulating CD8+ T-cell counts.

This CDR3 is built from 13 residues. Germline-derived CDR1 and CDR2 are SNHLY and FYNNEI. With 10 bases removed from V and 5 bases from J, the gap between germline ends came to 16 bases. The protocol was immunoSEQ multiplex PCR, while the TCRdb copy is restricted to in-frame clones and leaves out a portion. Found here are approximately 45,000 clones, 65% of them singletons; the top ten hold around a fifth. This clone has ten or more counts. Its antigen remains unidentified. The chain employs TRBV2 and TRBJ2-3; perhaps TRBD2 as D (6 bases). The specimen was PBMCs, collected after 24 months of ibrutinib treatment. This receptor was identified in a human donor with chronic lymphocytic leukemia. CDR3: CATARDGGDTQYF. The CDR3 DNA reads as TGTGCCACTGCGAGGGACGGGGGAGATACGCAGTATTTT. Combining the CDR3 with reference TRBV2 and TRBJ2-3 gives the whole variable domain EPEVTQTPSHQVTQMGQEVILRCVPISNHLYFYWYRQILGQKVEFLVSFYNNEISEKSEIFDDQFSVERPDGSNFTLKIRSTKLEDSAMYFCATARDGGDTQYFGPGTRLTVL.